The sequence of this T cell receptor beta chain was determined in a study of OX40 agonist ivuxolimab in advanced cancers. Study-level information: People in dose escalation had one of these cancers: hepatocellular carcinoma, melanoma, renal cell or head and neck cancer. Cohort: about 82% men, mean age about 60, aged about 20 to 85.

The table came from immunoSEQ multiplex PCR; TCRdb's copy has only in-frame clones and leaves some out. Among tens of thousands of clones listed, roughly 88% were seen once. Sample: CD4+ or CD8+ T cells sorted from blood, taken in a trial of the OX40 agonist ivuxolimab. This TCR derives from an adult with an advanced solid tumor such as melanoma, head and neck, liver or kidney cancer.

The CDR3 loop is CASSLERGRSTEAFF. CDR3 bases: TGCGCCAGCAGCTTAGAAAGGGGAAGGAGCACTGAAGCTTTCTTT. The chain is built from TRBV5-1 and TRBJ1-1; D is possibly TRBD1 (5 bases). V was cut by 2 bases and J by 4 bases, with 15 bases left in between. Germline V CDR1 and CDR2: SGHRS, YFSETQ. CDR3 length: 15 residues.